This T cell receptor (beta chain) was retrieved from a study of blood T cells in healthy people across ages. This clonotype was found a few times. The antigen remains undetermined. A read error may produce the germline difference seen at one junction end. Whole-study results and caveats: Per million T cells, TCR beta diversity dropped about linearly as age rose. Percentage of naive T cells showed a strong correlation with TCR beta diversity.

The CDR3 is 14 residues long. Germline V gene sequence: CDR1 SEHNR, CDR2 FQNEAQ (reference sequence). Drawing of peripheral blood yielded ten milliliters from each donor. Using a J-beta primer mix together with a sample-barcoded 5' primer, a second PCR was run for roughly 7 to 11 cycles. Via MiXCR, TCRdb re-called the 5' RACE reads, giving one row per CDR3 protein. The sample has about 500,000 distinct CDR3 sequences, 20% to 30% seen once. These same data were also listed under a study on T cells of mothers and their children.

The V and J genes are TRBV7-9 and TRBJ1-4; D unclear. The receptor's source is a boy younger than 18 in good health. Sequenced: blood. CDR3 residues: CASSLDNPRAKLFF. The CDR3 DNA is TGCGCCAGCAGCTTAGACAATCCTAGGGCGAAACTGTTTTTT.